This record concerns one T cell receptor beta chain sequence. Its antigen is unidentified. Division of CD4+ cells produced a CD45RA+ naive subset and a CD45RA-negative memory subset. This CDR3 region has 16 residues. Trimming stripped 3 bases from V and 0 bases from J, with 13 bases between. CDR1 and CDR2 from the germline V gene are SGHDT and YYEEEE. Evenly divided among several immunoSEQ plates was the genomic DNA of each subset. The sorted-subset replicate PCRs were given 150 to 250 ng DNA, which is 25,000 to 35,000 T cell genomes. TCRdb's table, derived via immunoSEQ multiplex PCR, lists solely in-frame clones and lacks some. This repertoire shows about a million clones, about 77% found once; its top ten account for approximately 1.5%. This specimen belongs to a study of shared clonotypes between healthy human individuals. Overall study results and limits: The study generally estimated greater richness for naive than memory subsets.

The genes are TRBV5-6 and TRBJ1-5, with a weak D call TRBD1 (5 bases). This clonotype was sampled from a man younger than 30 in good health. The specimen sequenced was memory CD4+ T cells sorted from blood. The subset here: CD45RA-negative fraction. The CDR3 bases are TGTGCCAGCAGCTCCGGGACCTATTATAGCAATCAGCCCCAGCATTTT. This codes for CASSSGTYYSNQPQHF.